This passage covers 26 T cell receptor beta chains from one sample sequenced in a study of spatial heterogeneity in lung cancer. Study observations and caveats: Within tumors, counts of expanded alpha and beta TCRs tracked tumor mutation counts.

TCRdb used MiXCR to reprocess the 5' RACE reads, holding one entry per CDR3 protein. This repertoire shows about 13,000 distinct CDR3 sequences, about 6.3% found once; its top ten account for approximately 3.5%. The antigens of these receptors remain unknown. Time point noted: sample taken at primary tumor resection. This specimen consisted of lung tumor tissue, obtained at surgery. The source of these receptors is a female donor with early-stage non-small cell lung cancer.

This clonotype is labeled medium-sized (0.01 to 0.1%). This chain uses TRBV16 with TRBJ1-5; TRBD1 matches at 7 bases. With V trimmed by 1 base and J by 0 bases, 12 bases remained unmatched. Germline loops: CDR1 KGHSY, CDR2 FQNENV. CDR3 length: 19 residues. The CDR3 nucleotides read TGTGCCAGCAGCCAATGGAGCATCGACAGGGCCGCTAGCAATCAGCCCCAGCATTTT. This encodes CASSQWSIDRAASNQPQHF.

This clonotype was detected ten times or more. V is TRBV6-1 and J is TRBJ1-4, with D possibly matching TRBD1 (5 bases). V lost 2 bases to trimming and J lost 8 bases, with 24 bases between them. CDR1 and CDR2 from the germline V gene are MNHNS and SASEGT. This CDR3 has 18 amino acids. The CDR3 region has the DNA TGTGCCAGCAGTGAATTTGGGGGTTCAACAGGAATAAAAGAAAAACTGTTTTTT. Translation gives CASSEFGGSTGIKEKLFF.

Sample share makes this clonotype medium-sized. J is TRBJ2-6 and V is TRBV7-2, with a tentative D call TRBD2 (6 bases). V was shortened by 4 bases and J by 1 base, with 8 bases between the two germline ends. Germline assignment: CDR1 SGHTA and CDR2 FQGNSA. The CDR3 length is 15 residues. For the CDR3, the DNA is TGTGCCAGCAGCTCCGGAGGGTCTGGGGCCAACGTCCTGACTTTC. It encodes CASSSGGSGANVLTF. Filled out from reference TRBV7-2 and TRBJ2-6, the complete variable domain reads GAGVSQSPSNKVTEKGKDVELRCDPISGHTALYWYRQSLGQGLEFLIYFQGNSAPDKSGLPSDRFSAERTGGSVSTLTIQRTQQEDSAVYLCASSSGGSGANVLTFGAGSRLTVL.

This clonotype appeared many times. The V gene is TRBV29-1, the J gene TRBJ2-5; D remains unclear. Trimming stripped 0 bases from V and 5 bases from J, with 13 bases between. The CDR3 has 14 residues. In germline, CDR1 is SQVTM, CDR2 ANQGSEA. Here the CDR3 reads CSVEDPKQYETQYF. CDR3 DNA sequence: TGCAGCGTTGAAGATCCGAAGCAGTATGAGACCCAGTACTTC.

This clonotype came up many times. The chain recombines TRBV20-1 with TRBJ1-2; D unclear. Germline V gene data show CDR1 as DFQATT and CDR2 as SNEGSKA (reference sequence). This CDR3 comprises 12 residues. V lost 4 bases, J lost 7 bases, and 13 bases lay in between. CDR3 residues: CSAIDGGLGYTF. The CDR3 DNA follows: TGCAGTGCTATTGACGGAGGCCTTGGCTACACCTTC.

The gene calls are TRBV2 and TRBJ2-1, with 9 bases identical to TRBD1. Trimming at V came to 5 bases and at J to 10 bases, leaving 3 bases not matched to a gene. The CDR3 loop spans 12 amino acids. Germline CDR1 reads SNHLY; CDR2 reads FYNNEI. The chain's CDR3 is CASSYTGGEQFF. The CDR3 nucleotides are TGTGCCAGCAGTTACACAGGGGGCGAGCAGTTCTTC.

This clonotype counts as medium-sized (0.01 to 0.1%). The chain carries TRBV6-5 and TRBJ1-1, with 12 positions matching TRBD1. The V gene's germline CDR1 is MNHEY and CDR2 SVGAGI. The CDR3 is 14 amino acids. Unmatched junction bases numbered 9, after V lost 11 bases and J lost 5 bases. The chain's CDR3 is CAPRDRGLVTEAFF. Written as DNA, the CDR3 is TGTGCCCCTCGGGACAGGGGGCTTGTTACTGAAGCTTTCTTT.

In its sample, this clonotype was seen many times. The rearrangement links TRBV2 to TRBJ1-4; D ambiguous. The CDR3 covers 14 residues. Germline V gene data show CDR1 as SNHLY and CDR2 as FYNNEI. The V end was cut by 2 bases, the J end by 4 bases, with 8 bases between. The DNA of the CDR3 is TGTGCCAGCAGTGAACGAGGGTTTAATGAAAAACTGTTTTTT. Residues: CASSERGFNEKLFF.

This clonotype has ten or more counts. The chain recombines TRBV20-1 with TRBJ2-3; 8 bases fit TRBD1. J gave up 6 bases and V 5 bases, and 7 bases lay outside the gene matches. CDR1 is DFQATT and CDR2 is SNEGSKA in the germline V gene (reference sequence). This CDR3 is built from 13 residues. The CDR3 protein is CSADRGGADTQYF. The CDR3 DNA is TGCAGTGCTGACAGGGGAGGCGCGGATACGCAGTATTTT.

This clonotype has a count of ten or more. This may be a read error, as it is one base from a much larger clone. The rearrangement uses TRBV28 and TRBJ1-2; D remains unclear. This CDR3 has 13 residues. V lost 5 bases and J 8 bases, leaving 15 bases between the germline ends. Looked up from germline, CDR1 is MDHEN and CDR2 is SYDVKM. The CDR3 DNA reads TGTGCCAGCAGTGTTCGGGTGGAGCGGGGCTACACCTTC. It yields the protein CASSVRVERGYTF.

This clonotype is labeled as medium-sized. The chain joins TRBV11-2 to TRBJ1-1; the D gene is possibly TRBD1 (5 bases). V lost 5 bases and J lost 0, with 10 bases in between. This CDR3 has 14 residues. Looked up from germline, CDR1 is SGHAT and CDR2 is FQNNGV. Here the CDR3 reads CASSPRGVNTEAFF. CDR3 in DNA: TGTGCCAGCAGCCCCCGAGGGGTGAACACTGAAGCTTTCTTT. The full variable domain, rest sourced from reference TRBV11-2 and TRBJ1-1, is EAGVAQSPRYKIIEKRQSVAFWCNPISGHATLYWYQQILGQGPKLLIQFQNNGVVDDSQLPKDRFSAERLKGVDSTLKIQPAKLEDSAVYLCASSPRGVNTEAFFGQGTRLTVV.

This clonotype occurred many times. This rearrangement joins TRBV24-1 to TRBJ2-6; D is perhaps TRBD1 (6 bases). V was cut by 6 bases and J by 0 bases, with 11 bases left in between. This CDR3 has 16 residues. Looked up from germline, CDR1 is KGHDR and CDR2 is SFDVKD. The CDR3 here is CATSIGTHSGANVLTF. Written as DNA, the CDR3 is TGTGCCACCAGTATTGGGACACACTCTGGGGCCAACGTCCTGACTTTC.

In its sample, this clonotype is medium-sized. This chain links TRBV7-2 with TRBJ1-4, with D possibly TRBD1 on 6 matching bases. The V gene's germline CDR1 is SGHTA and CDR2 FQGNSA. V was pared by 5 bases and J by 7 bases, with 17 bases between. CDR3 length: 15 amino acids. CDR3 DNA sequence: TGTGCCAGCAGCCCCCCGGGGGCAGGGGTTGAAAAACTGTTTTTT. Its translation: CASSPPGAGVEKLFF.

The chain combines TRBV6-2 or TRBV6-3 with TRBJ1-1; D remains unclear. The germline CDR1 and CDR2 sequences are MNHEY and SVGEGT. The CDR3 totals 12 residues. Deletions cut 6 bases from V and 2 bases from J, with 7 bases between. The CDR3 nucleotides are TGTGCCAGCAGGGATCCTAACACTGAAGCTTTCTTT. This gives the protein CASRDPNTEAFF.

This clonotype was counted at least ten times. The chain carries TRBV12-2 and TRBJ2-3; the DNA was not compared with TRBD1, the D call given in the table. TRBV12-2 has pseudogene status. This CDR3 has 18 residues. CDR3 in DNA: TGTGCAAGTCGCTCGACCGTTCCATACAGGGCTAGAGCGGATACGCAGTATTTT. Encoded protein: CASRSTVPYRARADTQYF.

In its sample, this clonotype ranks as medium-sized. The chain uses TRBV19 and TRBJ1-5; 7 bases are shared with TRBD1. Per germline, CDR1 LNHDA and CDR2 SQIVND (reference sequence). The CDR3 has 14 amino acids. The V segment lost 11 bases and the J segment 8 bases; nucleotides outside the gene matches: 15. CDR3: CARDQDRESEPQHF. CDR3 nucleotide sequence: TGTGCCCGCGACCAAGACAGGGAAAGTGAGCCCCAGCATTTT.

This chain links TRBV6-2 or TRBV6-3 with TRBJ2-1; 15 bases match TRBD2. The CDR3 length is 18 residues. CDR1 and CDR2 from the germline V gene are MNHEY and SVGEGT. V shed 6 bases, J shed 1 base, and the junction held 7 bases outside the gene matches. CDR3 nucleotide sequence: TGTGCCAGCAGGGGACTAGCGGGAGGTTATACGTCCTACAATGAGCAGTTCTTC. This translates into CASRGLAGGYTSYNEQFF.

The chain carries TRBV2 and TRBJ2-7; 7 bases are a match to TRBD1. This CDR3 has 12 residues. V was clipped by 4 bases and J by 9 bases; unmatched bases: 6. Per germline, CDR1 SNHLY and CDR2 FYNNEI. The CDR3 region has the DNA TGTGCCAGCAGTGCGAACCGGGACAGGCAGTACTTC. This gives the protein CASSANRDRQYF.

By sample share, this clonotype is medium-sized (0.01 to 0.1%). CDR3 nucleotides: TGCAGTGCTAGAGATAGGAGCGGGAGCCGAGAGACCCAGTACTTC. This sequence encodes CSARDRSGSRETQYF. The V and J genes are TRBV20-1 and TRBJ2-5; TRBD2 agrees at 8 bases. V trimming: 0 bases; J trimming: 4 bases; junction bases outside the gene matches: 7. CDR3 length equals 15 residues. Per the germline V gene, CDR1 is DFQATT and CDR2 is SNEGSKA (reference sequence).

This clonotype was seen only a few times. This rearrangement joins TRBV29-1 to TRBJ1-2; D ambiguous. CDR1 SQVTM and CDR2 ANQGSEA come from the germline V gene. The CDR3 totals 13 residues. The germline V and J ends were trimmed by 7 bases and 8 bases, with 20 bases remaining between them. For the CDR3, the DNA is TGCAGCGCGGAACCCGCTCGCGCGTCCGGCTACACCTTC. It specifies CSAEPARASGYTF.

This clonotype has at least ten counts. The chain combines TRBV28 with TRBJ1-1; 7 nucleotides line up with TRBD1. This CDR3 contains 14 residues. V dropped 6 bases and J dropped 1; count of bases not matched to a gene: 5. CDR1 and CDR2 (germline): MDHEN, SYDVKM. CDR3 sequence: CASRAGQTNTEAFF. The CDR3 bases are TGTGCCAGCAGGGCGGGACAGACGAACACTGAAGCTTTCTTT.

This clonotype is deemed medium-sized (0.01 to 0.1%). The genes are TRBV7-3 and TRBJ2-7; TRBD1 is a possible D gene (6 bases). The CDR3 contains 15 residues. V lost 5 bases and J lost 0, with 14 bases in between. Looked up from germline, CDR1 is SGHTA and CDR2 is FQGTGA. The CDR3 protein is CASSPRAGDSYEQYF. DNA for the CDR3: TGTGCCAGCAGCCCGCGGGCAGGGGACTCCTACGAGCAGTACTTC.

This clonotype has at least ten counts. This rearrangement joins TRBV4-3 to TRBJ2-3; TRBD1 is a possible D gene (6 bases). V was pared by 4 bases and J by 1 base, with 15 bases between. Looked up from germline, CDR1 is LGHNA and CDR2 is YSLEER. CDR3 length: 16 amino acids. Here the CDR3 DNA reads TGCGCCAGCAGCCGGGACACCGCCTTGGGCACAGATACGCAGTATTTT. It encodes CASSRDTALGTDTQYF.

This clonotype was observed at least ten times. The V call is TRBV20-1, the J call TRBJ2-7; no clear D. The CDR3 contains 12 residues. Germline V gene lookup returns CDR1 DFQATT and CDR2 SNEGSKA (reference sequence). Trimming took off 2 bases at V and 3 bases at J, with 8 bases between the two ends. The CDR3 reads CSARKSGYEQYF. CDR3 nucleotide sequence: TGCAGTGCTAGAAAGTCGGGCTACGAGCAGTACTTC.

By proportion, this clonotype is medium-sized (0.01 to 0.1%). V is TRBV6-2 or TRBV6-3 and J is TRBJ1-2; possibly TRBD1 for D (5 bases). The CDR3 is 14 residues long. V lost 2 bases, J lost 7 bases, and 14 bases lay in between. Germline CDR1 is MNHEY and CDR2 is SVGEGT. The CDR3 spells CASSYRQGKVGYTF. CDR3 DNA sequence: TGTGCCAGCAGTTACCGGCAGGGAAAGGTTGGCTACACCTTC.

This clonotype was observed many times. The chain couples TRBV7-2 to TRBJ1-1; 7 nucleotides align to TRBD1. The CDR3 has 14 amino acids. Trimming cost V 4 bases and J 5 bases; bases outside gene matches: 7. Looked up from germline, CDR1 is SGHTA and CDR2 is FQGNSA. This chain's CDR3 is CASSSVPGGTEAFF. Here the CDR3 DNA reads TGTGCCAGCAGCTCGGTCCCAGGGGGAACTGAAGCTTTCTTT.